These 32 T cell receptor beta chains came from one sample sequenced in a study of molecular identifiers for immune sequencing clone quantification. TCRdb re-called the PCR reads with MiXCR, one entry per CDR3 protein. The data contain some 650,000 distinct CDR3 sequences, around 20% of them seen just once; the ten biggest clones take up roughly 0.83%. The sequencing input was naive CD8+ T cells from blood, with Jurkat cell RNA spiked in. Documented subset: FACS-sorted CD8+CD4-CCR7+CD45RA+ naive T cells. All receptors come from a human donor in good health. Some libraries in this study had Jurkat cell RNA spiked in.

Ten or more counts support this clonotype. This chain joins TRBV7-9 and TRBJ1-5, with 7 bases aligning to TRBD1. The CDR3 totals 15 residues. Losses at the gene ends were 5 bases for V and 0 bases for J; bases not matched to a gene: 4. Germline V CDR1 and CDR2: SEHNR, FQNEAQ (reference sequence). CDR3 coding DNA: TGTGCCAGCAGCACAGGGGCAGATAGCAATCAGCCCCAGCATTTT. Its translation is CASSTGADSNQPQHF.

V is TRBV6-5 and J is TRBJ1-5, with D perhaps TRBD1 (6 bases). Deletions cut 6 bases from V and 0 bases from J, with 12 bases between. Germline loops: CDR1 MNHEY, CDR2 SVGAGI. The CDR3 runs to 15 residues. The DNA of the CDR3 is TGTGCCAGCAGGCCCGGACAGTCTAGCAATCAGCCCCAGCATTTT. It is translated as CASRPGQSSNQPQHF.

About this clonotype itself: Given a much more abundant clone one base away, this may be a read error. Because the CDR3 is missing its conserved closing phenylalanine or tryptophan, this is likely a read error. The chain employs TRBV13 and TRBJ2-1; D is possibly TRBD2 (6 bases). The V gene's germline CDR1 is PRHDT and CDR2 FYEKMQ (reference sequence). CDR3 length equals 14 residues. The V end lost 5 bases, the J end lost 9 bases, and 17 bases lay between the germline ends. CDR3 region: CASSPGDFQGEQFL. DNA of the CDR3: TGTGCCAGCAGCCCCGGGGACTTCCAGGGTGAGCAGTTCCTC.

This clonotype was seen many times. The DNA of the CDR3 is TGTGCCAGCGACCGAAACACAGATACGCAGTATTTT. This gives the protein CASDRNTDTQYF. This chain joins TRBV7-9 and TRBJ2-3, with no clear D. The ends were cut back, 8 bases at V and 2 bases at J, with 8 bases in the middle. CDR3 length: 12 residues. Per the germline V gene, CDR1 is SEHNR and CDR2 is FQNEAQ (reference sequence). The complete variable domain, with remaining parts taken from reference TRBV7-9 and TRBJ2-3, reads DTGVSQNPRHKITKRGQNVTFRCDPISEHNRLYWYRQTLGQGPEFLTYFQNEAQLEKSRLLSDRFSAERPKGSFSTLEIQRTEQGDSAMYLCASDRNTDTQYFGPGTRLTVL.

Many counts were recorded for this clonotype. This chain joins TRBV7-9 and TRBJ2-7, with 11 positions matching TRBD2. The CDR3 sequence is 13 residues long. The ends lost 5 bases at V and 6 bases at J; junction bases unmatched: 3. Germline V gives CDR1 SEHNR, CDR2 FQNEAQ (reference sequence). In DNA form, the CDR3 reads TGTGCCAGCAGCGATGGACTAGCGGGCGAGCAGTACTTC. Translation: CASSDGLAGEQYF.

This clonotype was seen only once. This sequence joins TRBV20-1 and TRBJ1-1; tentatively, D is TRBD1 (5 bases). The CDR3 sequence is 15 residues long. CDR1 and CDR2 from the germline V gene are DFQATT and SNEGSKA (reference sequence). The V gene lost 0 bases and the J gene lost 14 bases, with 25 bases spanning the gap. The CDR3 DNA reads TGCAGTGCTAGAGATGGGACGGCTCCCAACACTGAGGCCTTCTTT. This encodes CSARDGTAPNTEAFF.

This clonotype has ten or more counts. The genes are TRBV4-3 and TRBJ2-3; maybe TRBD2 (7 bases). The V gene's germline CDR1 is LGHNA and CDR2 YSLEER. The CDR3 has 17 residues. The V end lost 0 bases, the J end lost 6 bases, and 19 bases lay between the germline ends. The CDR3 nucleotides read TGCGCCAGCAGCCAAGATGTAGGGGGGGGGCCGGCTGATACGCAGTATTTT. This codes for CASSQDVGGGPADTQYF.

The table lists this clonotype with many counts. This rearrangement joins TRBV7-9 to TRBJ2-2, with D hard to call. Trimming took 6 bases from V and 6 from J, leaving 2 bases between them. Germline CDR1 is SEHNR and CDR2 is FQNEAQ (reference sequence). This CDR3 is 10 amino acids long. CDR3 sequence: CASRAGELFF. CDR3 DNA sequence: TGTGCCAGCAGGGCCGGGGAGCTGTTTTTT.

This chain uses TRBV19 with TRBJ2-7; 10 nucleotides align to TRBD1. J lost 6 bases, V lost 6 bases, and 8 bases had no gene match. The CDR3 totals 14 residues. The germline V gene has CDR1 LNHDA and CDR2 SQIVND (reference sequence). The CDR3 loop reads CASSSGTGAVEQYF. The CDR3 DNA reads TGTGCCAGTAGCTCCGGGACAGGGGCCGTCGAGCAGTACTTC.

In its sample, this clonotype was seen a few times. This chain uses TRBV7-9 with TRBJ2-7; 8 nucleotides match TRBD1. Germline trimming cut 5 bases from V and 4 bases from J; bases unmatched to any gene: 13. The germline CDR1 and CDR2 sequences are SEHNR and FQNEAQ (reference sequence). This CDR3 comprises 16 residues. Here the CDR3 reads CASSMDPGQGLYEQYF. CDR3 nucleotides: TGTGCCAGCAGCATGGACCCCGGACAGGGACTTTACGAGCAGTACTTC.

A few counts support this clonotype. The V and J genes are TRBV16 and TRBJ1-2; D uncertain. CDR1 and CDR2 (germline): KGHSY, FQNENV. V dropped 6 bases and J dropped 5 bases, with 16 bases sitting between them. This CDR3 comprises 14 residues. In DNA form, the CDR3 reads TGTGCCAGCAGTCCGTTAACTAACGGGTATGGCTACACCTTC. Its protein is CASSPLTNGYGYTF.

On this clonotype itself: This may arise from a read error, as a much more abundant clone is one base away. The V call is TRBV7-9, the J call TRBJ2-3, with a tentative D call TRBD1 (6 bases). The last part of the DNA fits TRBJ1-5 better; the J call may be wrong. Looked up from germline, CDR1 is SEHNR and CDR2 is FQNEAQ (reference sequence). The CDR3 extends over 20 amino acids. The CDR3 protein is CASTQQGEIGGGTSTDTQHF. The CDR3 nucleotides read TGTGCCAGCACCCAACAGGGAGAGATAGGCGGGGGCACTAGCACAGATACGCAGCATTTT.

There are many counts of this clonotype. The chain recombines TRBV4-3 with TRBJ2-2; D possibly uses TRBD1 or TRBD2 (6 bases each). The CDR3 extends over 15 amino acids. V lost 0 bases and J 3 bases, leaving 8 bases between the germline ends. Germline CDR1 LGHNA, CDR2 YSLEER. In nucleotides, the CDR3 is TGCGCCAGCAGCCAAGATGGGGGGCACACCGGGGAGCTGTTTTTT. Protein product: CASSQDGGHTGELFF.

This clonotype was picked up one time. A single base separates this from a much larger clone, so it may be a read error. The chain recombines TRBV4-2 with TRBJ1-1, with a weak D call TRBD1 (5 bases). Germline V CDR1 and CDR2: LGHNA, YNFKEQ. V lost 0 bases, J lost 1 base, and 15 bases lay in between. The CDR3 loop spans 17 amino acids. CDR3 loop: CASSQDLGYGTNTEAFF. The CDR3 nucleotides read TGTGCCAGCAGCCAAGATTTGGGGTATGGGACGAACACTGAAGCTTTCTTT.

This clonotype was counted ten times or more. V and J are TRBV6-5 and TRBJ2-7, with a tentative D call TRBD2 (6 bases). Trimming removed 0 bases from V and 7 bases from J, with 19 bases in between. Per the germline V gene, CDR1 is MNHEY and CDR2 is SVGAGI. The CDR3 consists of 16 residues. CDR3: CASSYSHGLGGWEQYF. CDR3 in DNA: TGTGCCAGCAGTTACTCTCACGGCCTGGGAGGTTGGGAGCAGTACTTC.

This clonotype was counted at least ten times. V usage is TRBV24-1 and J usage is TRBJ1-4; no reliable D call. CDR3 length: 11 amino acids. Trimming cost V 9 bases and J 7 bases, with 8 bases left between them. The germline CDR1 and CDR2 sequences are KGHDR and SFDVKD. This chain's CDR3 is CATGDGEKLFF. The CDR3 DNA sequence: TGTGCCACCGGAGACGGTGAAAAACTGTTTTTT.

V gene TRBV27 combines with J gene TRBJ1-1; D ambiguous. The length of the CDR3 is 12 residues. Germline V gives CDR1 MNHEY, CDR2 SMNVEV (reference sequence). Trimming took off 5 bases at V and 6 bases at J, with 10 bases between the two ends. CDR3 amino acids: CASSRLGSEAFF. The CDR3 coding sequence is TGTGCCAGCAGTCGGTTGGGCTCTGAAGCTTTCTTT.

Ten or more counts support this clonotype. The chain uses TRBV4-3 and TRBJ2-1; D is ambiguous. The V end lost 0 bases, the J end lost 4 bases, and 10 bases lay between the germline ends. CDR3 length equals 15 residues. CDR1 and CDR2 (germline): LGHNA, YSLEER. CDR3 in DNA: TGCGCCAGCAGCCAAGAGGCCAGAGAATACAATGAGCAGTTCTTC. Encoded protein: CASSQEAREYNEQFF.

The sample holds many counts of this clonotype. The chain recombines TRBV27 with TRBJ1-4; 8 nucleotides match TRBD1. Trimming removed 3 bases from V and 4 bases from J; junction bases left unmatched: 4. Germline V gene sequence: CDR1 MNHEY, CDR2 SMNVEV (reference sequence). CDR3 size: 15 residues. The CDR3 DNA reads TGTGCCAGCAGTTTTTCAGGGGGCAGTAATGAAAAACTGTTTTTT. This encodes CASSFSGGSNEKLFF.

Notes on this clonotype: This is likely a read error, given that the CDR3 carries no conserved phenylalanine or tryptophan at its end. The chain's CDR3 is CASSQAADRGRSYEQYS. In DNA, the CDR3 is TGCGCCAGCAGCCAAGCGGCCGACAGGGGGAGGTCATACGAGCAGTACTCC. J is TRBJ2-7 and V is TRBV4-1; TRBD1 matches 9 bases. The ends lost 1 base at V and 4 bases at J; junction bases unmatched: 11. The CDR3 is made up of 17 amino acids. Germline CDR1 is MGHRA and CDR2 is YSYEKL.

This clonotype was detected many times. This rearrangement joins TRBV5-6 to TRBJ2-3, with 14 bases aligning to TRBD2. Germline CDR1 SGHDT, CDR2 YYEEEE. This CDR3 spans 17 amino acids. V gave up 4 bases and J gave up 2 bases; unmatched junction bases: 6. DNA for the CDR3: TGTGCCAGCAGCGGGGGGACTAGCGGGGGTATCACAGATACGCAGTATTTT. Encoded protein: CASSGGTSGGITDTQYF.

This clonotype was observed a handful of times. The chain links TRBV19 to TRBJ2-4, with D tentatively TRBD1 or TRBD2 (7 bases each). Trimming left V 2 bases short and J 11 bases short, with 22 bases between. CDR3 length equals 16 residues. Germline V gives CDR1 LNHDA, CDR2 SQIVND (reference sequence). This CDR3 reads CASSIREGQRGKVQYF. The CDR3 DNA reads TGTGCCAGTAGTATAAGGGAGGGACAGAGGGGGAAGGTTCAGTACTTC.

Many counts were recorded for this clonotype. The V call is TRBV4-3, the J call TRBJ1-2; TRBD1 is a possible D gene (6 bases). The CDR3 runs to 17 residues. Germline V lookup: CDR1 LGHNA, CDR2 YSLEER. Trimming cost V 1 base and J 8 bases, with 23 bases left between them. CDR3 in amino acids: CASSQGTFTGKVQGYTF. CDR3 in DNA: TGCGCCAGCAGCCAAGGAACATTCACAGGGAAAGTCCAAGGCTACACCTTC.

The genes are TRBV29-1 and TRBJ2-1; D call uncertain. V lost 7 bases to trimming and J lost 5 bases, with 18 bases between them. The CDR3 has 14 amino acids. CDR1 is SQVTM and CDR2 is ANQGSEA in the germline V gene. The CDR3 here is CSGRGSTVNNEQFF. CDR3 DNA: TGCAGCGGTAGAGGATCAACCGTCAACAATGAGCAGTTCTTC.

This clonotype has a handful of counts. The CDR3 loop is CASSLAFREGRETQYF. The CDR3 DNA is TGTGCCAGCAGCTTAGCATTCCGGGAGGGCCGGGAGACCCAGTACTTC. The chain uses TRBV7-2 and TRBJ2-5; TRBD2 matches at 8 bases. CDR1 SGHTA and CDR2 FQGNSA come from the germline V gene. The CDR3 extends over 16 amino acids. V shed 0 bases, J shed 5 bases, and the junction held 8 bases outside the gene matches.

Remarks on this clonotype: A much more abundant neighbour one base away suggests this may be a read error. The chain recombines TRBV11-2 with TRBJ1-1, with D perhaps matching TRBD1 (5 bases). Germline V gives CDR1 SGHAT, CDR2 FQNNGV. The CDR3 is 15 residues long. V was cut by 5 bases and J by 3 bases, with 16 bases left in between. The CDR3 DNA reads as TGTGCCAGCAGCGCGAGGGACTGGGGCTACACTGAAGCTTTCTTT. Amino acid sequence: CASSARDWGYTEAFF.

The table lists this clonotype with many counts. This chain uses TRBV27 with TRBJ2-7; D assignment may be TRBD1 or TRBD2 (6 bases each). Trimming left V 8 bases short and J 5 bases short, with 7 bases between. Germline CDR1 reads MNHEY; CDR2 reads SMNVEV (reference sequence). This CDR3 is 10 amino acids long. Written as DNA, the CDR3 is TGTGCCAGCGGGGGGCACGAGCAGTACTTC. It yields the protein CASGGHEQYF.

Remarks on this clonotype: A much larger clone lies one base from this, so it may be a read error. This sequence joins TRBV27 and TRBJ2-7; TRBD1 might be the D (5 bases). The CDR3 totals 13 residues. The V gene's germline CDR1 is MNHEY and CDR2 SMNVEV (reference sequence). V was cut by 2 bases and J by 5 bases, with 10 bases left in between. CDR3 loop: CASSLQGNDEQYF. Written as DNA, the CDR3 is TGTGCCAGCAGTTTACAGGGAAACGACGAGCAGTACTTC.

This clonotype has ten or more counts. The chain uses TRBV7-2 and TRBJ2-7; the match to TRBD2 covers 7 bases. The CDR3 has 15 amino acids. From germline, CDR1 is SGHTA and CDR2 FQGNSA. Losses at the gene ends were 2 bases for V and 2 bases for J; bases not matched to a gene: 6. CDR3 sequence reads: CASSLLAGETYEQYF. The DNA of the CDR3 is TGTGCCAGCAGCTTACTCGCGGGAGAAACCTACGAGCAGTACTTC.

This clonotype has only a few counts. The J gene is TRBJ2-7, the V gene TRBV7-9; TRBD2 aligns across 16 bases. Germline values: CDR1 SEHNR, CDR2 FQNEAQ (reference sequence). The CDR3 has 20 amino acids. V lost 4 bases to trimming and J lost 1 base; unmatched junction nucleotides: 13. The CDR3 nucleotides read TGTGCCAGCAGCTCAGATAATCCGGGACTAGCGGGGGGGCCGTCCTACGAGCAGTACTTC. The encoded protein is CASSSDNPGLAGGPSYEQYF.

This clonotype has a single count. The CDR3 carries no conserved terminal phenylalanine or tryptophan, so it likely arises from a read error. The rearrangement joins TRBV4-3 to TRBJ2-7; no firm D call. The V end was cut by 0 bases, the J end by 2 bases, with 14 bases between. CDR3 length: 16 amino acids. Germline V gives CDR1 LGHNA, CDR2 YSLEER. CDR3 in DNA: TGCGCCAGCAGCCAAGATATGGGCAGGTCCACCTACGAGCAGTACTCC. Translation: CASSQDMGRSTYEQYS.

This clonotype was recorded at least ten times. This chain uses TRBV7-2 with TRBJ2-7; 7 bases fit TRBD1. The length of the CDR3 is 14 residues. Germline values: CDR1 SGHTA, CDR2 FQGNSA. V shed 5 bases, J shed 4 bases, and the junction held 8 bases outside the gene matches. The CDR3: CASSPGTAPYEQYF. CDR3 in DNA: TGTGCCAGCAGCCCGGGGACAGCCCCTTACGAGCAGTACTTC.